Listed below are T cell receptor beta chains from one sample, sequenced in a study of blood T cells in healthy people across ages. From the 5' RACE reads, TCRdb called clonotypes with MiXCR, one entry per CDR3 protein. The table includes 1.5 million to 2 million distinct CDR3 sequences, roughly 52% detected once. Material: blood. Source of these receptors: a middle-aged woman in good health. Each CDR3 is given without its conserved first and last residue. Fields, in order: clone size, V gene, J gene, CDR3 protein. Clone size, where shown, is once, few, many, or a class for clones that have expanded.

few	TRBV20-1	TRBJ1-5	SARDGQGLSAQH
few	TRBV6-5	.	ASSYWGEGETQY
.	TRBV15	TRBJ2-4	ATSRGIAGVLAKNIQY
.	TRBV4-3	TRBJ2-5	ASSQEPSLGANEQY
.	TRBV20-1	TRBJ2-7	SANGQGSYEQY
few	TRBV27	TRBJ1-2	ASSVQDRAGYT
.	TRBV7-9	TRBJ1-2	ASSSYGQEPNYGYT
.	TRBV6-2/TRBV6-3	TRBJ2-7	ASSPLAGVQYEQY
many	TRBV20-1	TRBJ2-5	SARPSQETQY
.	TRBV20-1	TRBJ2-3	SASKGPGGGIAQY
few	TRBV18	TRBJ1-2	ASSPSTGITYGYT
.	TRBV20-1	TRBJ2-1	SARASAGGTYNEQF
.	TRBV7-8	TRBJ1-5	ASSLTVLNQPQH
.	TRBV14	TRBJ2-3	ASSHSGLAFSTDTQY
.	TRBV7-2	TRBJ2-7	ASGLTWYEQY
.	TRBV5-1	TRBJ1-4	ASSPNRGSNEKLF
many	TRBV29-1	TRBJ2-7	SGRVGAYEQY
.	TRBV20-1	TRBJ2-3	STSGTLGPSTDTQY
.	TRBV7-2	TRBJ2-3	ASSVQRGGVDTQY
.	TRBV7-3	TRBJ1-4	ASSPRQATNEKLF
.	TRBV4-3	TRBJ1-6	ASSQNRGSDSSPLH
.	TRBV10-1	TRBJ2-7	ASSGGTSGDEQY
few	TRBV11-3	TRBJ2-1	ASSLGRRGMDEQF
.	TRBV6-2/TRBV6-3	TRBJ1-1	ASSSTRRLGTEAF
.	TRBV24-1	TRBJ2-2	ATSSTGGELF
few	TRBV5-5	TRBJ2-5	ASSQDGQWLLGTQY
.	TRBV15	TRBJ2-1	ATSRELAGPTYNEQF
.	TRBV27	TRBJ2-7	ASSPRLAVYEQY
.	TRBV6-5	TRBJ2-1	ASSYIGQRHNEQF
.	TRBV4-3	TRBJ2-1	ASSPLTPGTREDNEQF
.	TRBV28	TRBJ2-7	ASSLPPGGYEQY
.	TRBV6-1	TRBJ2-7	ASSDVRNLSYEQY
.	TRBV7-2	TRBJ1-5	ARSLAVTYSNQPQH
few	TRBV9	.	ASSVDGAVETQY
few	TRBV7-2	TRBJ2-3	ASSSDGADTQY
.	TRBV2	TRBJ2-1	ASSEGDLEGSNEQF
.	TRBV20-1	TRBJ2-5	SAWRPGAKETQY
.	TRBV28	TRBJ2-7	ASTRVQEAPEQY
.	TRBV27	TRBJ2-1	ASRHNSGPSYNEQF
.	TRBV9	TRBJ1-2	ASSTRPETTNYGYT
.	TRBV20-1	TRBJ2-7	SAQQGVIDYEQY
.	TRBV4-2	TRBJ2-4	ASSQDTRVGEQY
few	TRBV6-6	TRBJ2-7	ASEGSYEQY
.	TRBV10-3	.	AISESRSGGGSYNEQY